The clone carrying this TCR beta chain was recorded a few times. This sample is part of a study of blood T cell repertoires in COVID-19. Turning to the study itself: Acute-phase and convalescent COVID-19 samples originated in the United States, Italy and Spain. T cells, B-cell-depleted T cells, or PBMCs supplied cDNA or gDNA.

Trimming left V 0 bases short and J 4 bases short, with 10 bases between. Germline V gene lookup returns CDR1 SGHRS and CDR2 YFSETQ. The CDR3 covers 15 residues. TCRdb's copy holds only in-frame clones and misses some; the assay was immunoSEQ multiplex PCR. The sample includes 110,000 to 150,000 clones, roughly three quarters of them seen just once. The sequenced sample consisted of peripheral blood. This sequence originates from a woman aged 70-85 years with COVID-19, enrolled during active disease. The V and J genes are TRBV5-1 and TRBJ2-2, with a weak D call TRBD1 (6 bases). CDR3 nucleotides: TGCGCCAGCAGCTTGGTACAGGGCGTCACCGGGGAGCTGTTTTTT. It is translated as CASSLVQGVTGELFF.